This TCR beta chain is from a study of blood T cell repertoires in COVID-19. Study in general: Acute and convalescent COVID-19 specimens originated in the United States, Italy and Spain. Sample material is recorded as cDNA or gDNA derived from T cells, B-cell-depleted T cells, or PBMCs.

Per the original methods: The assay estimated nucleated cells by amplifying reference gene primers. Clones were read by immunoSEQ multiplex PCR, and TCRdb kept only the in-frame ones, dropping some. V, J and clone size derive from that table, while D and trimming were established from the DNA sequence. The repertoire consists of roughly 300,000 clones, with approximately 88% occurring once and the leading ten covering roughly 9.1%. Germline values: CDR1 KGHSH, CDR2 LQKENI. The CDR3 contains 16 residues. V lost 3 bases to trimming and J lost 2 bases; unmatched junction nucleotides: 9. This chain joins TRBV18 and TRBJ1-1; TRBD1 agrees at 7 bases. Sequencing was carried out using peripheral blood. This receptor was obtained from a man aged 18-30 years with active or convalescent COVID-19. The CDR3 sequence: CASSPYFGTENTEAFF. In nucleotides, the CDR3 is TGTGCCAGCTCACCTTACTTCGGGACAGAAAACACTGAAGCTTTCTTT.